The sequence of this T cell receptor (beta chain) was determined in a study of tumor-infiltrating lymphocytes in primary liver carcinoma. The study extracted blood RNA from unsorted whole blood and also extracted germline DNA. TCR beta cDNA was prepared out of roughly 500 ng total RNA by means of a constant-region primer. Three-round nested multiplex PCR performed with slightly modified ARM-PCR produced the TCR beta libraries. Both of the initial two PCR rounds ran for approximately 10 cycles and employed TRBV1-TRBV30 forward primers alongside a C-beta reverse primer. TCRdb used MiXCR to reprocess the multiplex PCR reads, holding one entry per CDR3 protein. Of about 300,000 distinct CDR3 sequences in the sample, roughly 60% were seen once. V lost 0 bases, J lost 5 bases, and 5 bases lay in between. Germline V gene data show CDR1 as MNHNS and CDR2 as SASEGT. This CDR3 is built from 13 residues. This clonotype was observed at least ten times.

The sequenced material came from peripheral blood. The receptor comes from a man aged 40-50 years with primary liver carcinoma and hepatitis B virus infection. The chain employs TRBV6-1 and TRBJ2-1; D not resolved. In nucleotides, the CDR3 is TGTGCCAGCAGTGAAGCATTCAACAATGAGCAGTTCTTC. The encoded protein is CASSEAFNNEQFF.